This TCR beta chain was obtained from a study of human T cells and chemical hapten exposure. Regarding time point: pre-sensitization, week 0. Treatment: therapeutic diphenylcyclopropenone sensitization with weekly scalp DPC. Blood was drawn before each patch test was applied. The CDR3 totals 14 residues. The V gene lost 6 bases and the J gene lost 7 bases, with 13 bases spanning the gap. Germline CDR1 and CDR2: MNHEY and SMNVEV (reference sequence). As handled by the study authors: Per-sample TCR counts ranged from about 20,000 to 750,000, median around 96,000. MiXCR was run by TCRdb on the RACE reads, yielding one entry per CDR3 protein. These V and J calls derive from TCRdb rather than the authors' analysis. The sample has some 110,000 distinct CDR3 sequences, less than 15% seen once.

This chain connects TRBV27 to TRBJ1-6, with unresolved D. This TCR derives from a woman between 50 and 59 years old with alopecia areata. Some clones in this sample may be carry-over from other donors' samples. The input for sequencing was whole blood, taken in connection with sensitization to the hapten diphenylcyclopropenone (DPC). The chain's CDR3 is CASRLDQINSPLHF. The CDR3 DNA reads TGTGCCAGCAGACTCGACCAAATCAATTCACCCCTCCACTTT.